Listed below are T cell receptor beta chains from one sample, sequenced in a study of cytomegalovirus exposure and HLA in healthy donors. Assay used: immunoSEQ multiplex PCR; TCRdb lists only in-frame clones, some missing. The sample lists roughly 170,000 clones; more than 70% were seen once. Sample: PBMCs. The receptors derive from a male donor in good health and CMV-seronegative. CDR3s include the opening cysteine and the closing phenylalanine or tryptophan. A D gene is named only where the DNA matches it firmly. Clone sizes are given selectively: once, few, many, or a class where the clone is expanded.

v_gene	j_gene	abundance	d_gene	CDR3nt	CDR3aa
TRBV5-1	TRBJ2-3	.	TRBD2	TGCGCCAGCAGCTATGGGACTAGCGGGGGGGCAACAGATACGCAGTATTTT	CASSYGTSGGATDTQYF
TRBV5-1	TRBJ2-7	.	.	TGCGCCAGCAGCTTGGGACACAACTCCTACGAGCAGTACTTC	CASSLGHNSYEQYF
TRBV18	TRBJ2-3	.	TRBD1	TGTGCCAGCTCACTAATAATGACAGGGGGAGATACAGATACGCAGTATTTT	CASSLIMTGGDTDTQYF
TRBV29-1	TRBJ2-5	.	TRBD1	TGCAGCACCAACAGGGGCGGAGAGACCCAGTACTTC	CSTNRGGETQYF
TRBV7-9	TRBJ2-7	.	.	TGTGCCAGCAGCTTAGCACACAGCGGGTCCTACGAGCAGTACTTC	CASSLAHSGSYEQYF
TRBV4-1	TRBJ2-7	.	TRBD2	TGCGCCAGCAGCCAGACTAGCGGGGGGTTTCGGGAGCAGTACTTC	CASSQTSGGFREQYF
TRBV2	TRBJ2-7	.	TRBD2	TGTGCCAGCAGGGGACAGGGGACGGGACTAGCGGGTTTCCACGAGCAGTACTTC	CASRGQGTGLAGFHEQYF
TRBV28	TRBJ1-2	.	.	TGTGCCATCAACCGCCGCGGGGGCGATGGCTACACCTTC	CAINRRGGDGYTF
TRBV4-3	TRBJ2-3	.	.	TGCGCCAGCAGCCAGGGGGCGATACGCACAGATACGCAGTATTTT	CASSQGAIRTDTQYF
TRBV4-3	TRBJ2-4	.	TRBD2	TGCGCCAGCAGCCAAGGACTAGCGGGAGCATCGGTTGGAAACATTCAGTACTTC	CASSQGLAGASVGNIQYF
TRBV4-1	TRBJ2-7	.	.	TGCGCCAGCAGCCAAGATGGGAGGACTAACAACTACGAGCAGTACTTC	CASSQDGRTNNYEQYF
TRBV7-2	TRBJ1-6	.	.	TGTGCCAGCAGCACCAGACACCGAACTAATTCACCCCTCCACTTT	CASSTRHRTNSPLHF
TRBV4-1	TRBJ2-7	.	.	TGCGCCAGCAGCCAAGGGCTGTACTACGAGCAGTACTTC	CASSQGLYYEQYF
TRBV19	TRBJ2-5	once	TRBD1	TGTGCCAGTAGTCCCCTAGGGGGCAGGGGGCTTGTCGAGACCCAGTACTTC	CASSPLGGRGLVETQYF
TRBV12-1	TRBJ2-7	.	.	TGTGCCAGCAGCTTTAGAGGATTCAGGGCACCGTGCTTCCTCGGGCAGTACTTC	CASSFRGFRAPCFLGQYF
TRBV19	TRBJ2-1	.	TRBD2	TGTGCCAGTAGTTCCTTTTCAGCGGGGAATGAGCAGTTCTTC	CASSSFSAGNEQFF
TRBV6-1	TRBJ1-1	.	TRBD1	TGTGCCAGCAGCAAGACAGGGGCGGACACTGAAGCTTTCTTT	CASSKTGADTEAFF
TRBV28	TRBJ1-1	.	.	TGTGCCAGCAGTTTATCCTGGAACACTGAAGCTTTCTTT	CASSLSWNTEAFF
TRBV6-5	TRBJ1-2	.	.	TGTGCCAGCAGTTACTCGCTCGGGGGAGGAGGCTACACCTTC	CASSYSLGGGGYTF
TRBV9	TRBJ1-1	.	TRBD1	TGTGCCAGCAGCGCAGGGACAGAGAACACTGAAGCTTTCTTT	CASSAGTENTEAFF
TRBV7-3	TRBJ1-6	.	.	TGTGCCAGCAGCCCGGGGGGGGGAAGTAATTCACCCCTCCACTTT	CASSPGGGSNSPLHF
TRBV27	TRBJ2-7	.	.	TGTGCCAGCAGTTTCTCCCGACAGAGCTCCTACGAGCAGTACTTC	CASSFSRQSSYEQYF
TRBV29-1	TRBJ2-7	.	.	TGCAGCGTTGGAATTCACACAATCCCCTACGAGCAGTACTTC	CSVGIHTIPYEQYF
TRBV29-1	TRBJ2-2	.	.	TGCAGCGTTAGAAGGGGTGCGAACACCGGGGAGCTGTTTTTT	CSVRRGANTGELFF
TRBV5-4	TRBJ2-5	.	TRBD2	TGTGCCAGCGGGGTCGGAGCGGGGGATCAAGAGACCCAGTACTTC	CASGVGAGDQETQYF
TRBV5-1	TRBJ2-7	.	TRBD2	TGCGCCAGCAGCTTGGAGGGGAGGGGCTACGAGCAGTACTTC	CASSLEGRGYEQYF
TRBV2	TRBJ2-7	.	TRBD1	TGTGCCAGCGGGGACAGGGTTCAGCCCTACGAGCAGTACTTC	CASGDRVQPYEQYF
TRBV6-5	TRBJ1-3	.	TRBD1	TGTGCCAGCAGTCAACGACAGGGGCACACCATATATTTT	CASSQRQGHTIYF
TRBV9	TRBJ2-5	.	.	TGTGCCAGCAGCGTCCAGGGAACGCAAGAGACCCAGTACTTC	CASSVQGTQETQYF